Sequencing of this T cell receptor (beta chain) was carried out in a study of beta chain features in type 1 diabetes (dated 2018 in TCRdb). Background for the entire study: No differences in mean age, gender distribution, total cell number or subset yield were found between patients and healthy donors. Regulatory and stem cell-like memory subsets were isolated from only 8 patients and about eight healthy donors, whereas naive and central memory subsets came from all 30 or so donors. Across all samples, roughly 110,000,000 sorted cells were examined, and cell number per subset correlated strongly with RNA yield. In the study, recently diagnosed type 1 diabetes patients and matched healthy donors were compared on the TCRB repertoires of their sorted circulating CD4+ T cell subsets.

Overall study outcomes, separate from this receptor: Because cDNA rather than genomic DNA was sequenced, highly expressing activated cells could have been over-represented, although no difference in activation and CD3 levels was found between groups. PCR might favor shorter templates, but patient and control samples were amplified and corrected together, so any skew would affect both groups equally. At VDJ recombination sites, type 1 diabetes patients had fewer insertions and more deleted nucleotides, which implies abnormalities in thymic rearrangement. Only small numbers of individuals were included in the HLA sub-analyses, which left unresolved whether HLA type had any influence on TCRB rearrangement. Naive, central memory and regulatory TCRB repertoires appeared to be more alike among patients than among healthy donors. Type 1 diabetes patients showed a moderate but significant shortening of TCRB CDR3 length in all four CD4+ subsets.

Each donor gave one peripheral blood draw, averaging approximately 0.12 L, which was collected into heparinised tubes. Using a panel that included CD45RO, CCR7, CD25, CD127, CD95 and CD27, naive, central memory, regulatory and stem cell-like memory CD4+ T cells were sorted on a BD FACSAria II. Purity was above 98% for every sorted population. PBMCs were isolated right away by Lymphoprep density gradient centrifugation and were stained directly, without culture. Samples were stained and sorted in pairs, with one healthy donor and one patient per experiment, so that batch effects were minimized. CDR1 is given as GTSNPN and CDR2 as SVGIG, both from the germline V gene (reference sequence). V gives up 3 bases and J gives up 0 bases, and the segment between their germline ends measures 9 bases. From cysteine to phenylalanine, the CDR3 is 14 amino acids long. This entry keeps only the CDR3 DNA: 42 bases, framed from base 1.

This clone was seen more than once but under ten times. This receptor's antigen is unknown. Within one base of it there is no much larger clone, and no base qualities were kept. The entire isolated RNA was reverse transcribed using the High Capacity cDNA Reverse Transcription Kit, and thus expressed TCRB transcripts were sequenced. Deep immunoSEQ sequencing was performed on naive, central memory and regulatory T cell samples, with an average of about 3.57 million total reads per sample. After sorted cells were lysed in RLT buffer, RNA was extracted with DNase-treated RNeasy Micro or Mini kits, with the choice depending on cell number. Each cell subset was processed on its own to prevent cross-contamination, while patient and healthy donor samples were processed together. TCRB sequences were amplified from cDNA with the immunoSEQ multiplex PCR, producing 87-bp fragments spanning the CDR3 region. Sequencing of the amplicons was performed on the Illumina HiSeq platform. The original pipeline was this. PCR bias was corrected computationally using synthetic template baselines, and reads within Hamming distance 2 were collapsed, with unmergeable singletons discarded. By aligning reads against IMGT, V, D and J genes, CDR3 length, and insertions or deletions at six rearrangement sites were assigned. Within each subset, clonotype counts were normalized to the number of sorted cells before true diversity and Gini coefficients were calculated with the tcR R package. The overlap coefficient, calculated on TCRB nucleotide sequences, was used to measure repertoire sharing. Out-of-frame TCRB sequences from naive cells were analyzed to stand in for the pre-selection repertoire. TCRdb holds this immuneACCESS table with in-frame rearrangements only. Some clones are missing; in checked studies, unresolved V genes explain under half, and the rest has no known cause. V and J calls and clone size are copied from that table; D and trimming were computed from the DNA. The sample data list 250,000 to 350,000 clones, and 8% to 13% of these were observed just once. The ten largest clones capture about 0.014% of the sample.

This receptor was taken from a woman aged 30 to 39 in good health. The V gene is TRBV30 and the J gene is TRBJ1-3; a tentative D match to TRBD1 spans 5 bases. The sample consisted of naive CD4+ T cells from blood. The cell subset or site label here, explained by the study, means: true naive CD4+ T cells. The CDR3 loop reads CAWSQGFSGNTIYF. The sequenced DNA: TGTGCCTGGAGCCAGGGATTCTCTGGAAACACCATATATTTT.